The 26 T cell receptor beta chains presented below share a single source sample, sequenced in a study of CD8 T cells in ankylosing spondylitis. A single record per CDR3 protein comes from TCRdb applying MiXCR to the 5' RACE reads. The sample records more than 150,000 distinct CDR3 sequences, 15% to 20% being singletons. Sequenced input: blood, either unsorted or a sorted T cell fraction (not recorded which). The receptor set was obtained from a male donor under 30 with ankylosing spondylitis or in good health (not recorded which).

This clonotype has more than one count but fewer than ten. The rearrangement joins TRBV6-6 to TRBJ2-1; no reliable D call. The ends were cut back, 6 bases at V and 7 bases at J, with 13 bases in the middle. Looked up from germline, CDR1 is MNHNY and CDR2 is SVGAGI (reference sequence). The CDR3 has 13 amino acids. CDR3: CASSRKSPNEQFF. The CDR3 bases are TGTGCCAGCAGCCGAAAGTCTCCGAATGAGCAGTTCTTC.

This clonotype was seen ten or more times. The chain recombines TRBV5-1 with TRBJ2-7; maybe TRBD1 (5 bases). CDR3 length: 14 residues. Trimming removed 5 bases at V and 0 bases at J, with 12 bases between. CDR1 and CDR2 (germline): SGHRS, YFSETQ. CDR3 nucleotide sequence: TGCGCCAGCAGATTGACAGTTCTCTCCTACGAGCAGTACTTC. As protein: CASRLTVLSYEQYF.

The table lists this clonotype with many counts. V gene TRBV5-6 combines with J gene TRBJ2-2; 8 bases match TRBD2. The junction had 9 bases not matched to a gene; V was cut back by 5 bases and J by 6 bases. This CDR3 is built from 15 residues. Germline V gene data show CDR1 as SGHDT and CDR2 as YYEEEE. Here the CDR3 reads CASSPQAGAPGELFF. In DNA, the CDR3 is TGTGCCAGCAGTCCTCAAGCGGGAGCCCCCGGGGAGCTGTTTTTT.

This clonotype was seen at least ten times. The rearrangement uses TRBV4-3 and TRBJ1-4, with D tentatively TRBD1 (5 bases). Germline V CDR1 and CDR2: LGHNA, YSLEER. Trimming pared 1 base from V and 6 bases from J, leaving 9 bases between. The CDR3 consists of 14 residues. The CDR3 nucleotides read TGCGCCAGCAGCCAAGCAGGGAGAGATGAAAAACTGTTTTTT. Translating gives CASSQAGRDEKLFF.

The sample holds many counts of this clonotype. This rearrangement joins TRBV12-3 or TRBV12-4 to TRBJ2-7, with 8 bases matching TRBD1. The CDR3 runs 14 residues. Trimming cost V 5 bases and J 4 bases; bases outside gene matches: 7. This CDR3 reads CASSQAGGFYEQYF. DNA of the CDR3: TGTGCCAGCAGTCAGGCAGGGGGCTTTTACGAGCAGTACTTC.

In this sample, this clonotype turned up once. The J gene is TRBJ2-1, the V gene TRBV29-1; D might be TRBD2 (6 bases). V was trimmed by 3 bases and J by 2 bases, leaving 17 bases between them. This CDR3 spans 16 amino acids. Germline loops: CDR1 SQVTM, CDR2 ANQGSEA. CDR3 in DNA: TGCAGCGTTGAGGGAGGAGAGGGGTCCGCCTACAATGAGCAGTTCTTC. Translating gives CSVEGGEGSAYNEQFF.

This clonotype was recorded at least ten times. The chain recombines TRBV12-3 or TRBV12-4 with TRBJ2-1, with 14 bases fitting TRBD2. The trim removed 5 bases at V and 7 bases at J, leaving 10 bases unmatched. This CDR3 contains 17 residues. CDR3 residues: CASSHRGTSGSENEQFF. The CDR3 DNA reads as TGTGCCAGCAGTCATCGGGGGACTAGCGGGAGCGAAAATGAGCAGTTCTTC.

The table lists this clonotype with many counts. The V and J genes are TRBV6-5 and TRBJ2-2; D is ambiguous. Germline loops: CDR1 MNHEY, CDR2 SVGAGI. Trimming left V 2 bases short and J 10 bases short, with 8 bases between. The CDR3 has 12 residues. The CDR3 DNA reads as TGTGCCAGCAGTTACGGCGGATCGGAGCTGTTTTTT. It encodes CASSYGGSELFF.

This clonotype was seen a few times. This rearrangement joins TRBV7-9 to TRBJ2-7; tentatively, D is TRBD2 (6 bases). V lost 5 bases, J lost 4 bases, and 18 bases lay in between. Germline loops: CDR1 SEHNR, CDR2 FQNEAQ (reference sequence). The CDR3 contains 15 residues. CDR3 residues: CASSPHPAGTYEQYF. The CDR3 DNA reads TGTGCCAGCAGCCCCCACCCCGCGGGGACTTACGAGCAGTACTTC.

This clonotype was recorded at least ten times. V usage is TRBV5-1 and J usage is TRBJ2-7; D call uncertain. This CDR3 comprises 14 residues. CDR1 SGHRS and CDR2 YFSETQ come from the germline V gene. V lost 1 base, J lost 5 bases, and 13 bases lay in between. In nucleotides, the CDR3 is TGCGCCAGCAGCTTGATAGAATATTCCCACGAGCAGTACTTC. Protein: CASSLIEYSHEQYF.

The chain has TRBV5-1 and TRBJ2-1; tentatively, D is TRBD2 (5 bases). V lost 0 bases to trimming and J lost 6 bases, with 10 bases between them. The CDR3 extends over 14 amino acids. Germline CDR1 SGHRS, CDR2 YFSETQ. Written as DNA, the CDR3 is TGCGCCAGCAGCTTGGACGGAGGCGGCAATGAGCAGTTCTTC. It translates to CASSLDGGGNEQFF.

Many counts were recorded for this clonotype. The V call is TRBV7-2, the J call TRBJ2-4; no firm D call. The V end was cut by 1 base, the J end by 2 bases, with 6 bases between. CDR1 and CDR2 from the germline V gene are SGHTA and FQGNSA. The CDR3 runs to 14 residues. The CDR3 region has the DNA TGTGCCAGCAGCTTAGAGGCGTCCAAAAACATTCAGTACTTC. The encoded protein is CASSLEASKNIQYF.

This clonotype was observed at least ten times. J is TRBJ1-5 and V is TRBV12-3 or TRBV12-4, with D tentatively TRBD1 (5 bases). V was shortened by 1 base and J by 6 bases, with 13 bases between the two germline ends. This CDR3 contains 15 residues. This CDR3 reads CASSLDPGVGQPQHF. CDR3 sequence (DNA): TGTGCCAGCAGTTTAGACCCGGGGGTGGGTCAGCCCCAGCATTTT.

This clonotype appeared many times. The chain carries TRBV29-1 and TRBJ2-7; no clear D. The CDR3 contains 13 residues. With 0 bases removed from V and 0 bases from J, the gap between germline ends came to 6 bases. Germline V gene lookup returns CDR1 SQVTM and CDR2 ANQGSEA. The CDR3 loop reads CSVEEGSSYEQYF. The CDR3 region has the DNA TGCAGCGTTGAAGAGGGAAGCTCCTACGAGCAGTACTTC.

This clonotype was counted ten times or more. The CDR3 protein is CASSVSTGLAGPNTGELFF. DNA for the CDR3: TGTGCCAGCAGTGTCTCCACGGGACTAGCGGGGCCGAACACCGGGGAGCTGTTTTTT. This rearrangement joins TRBV27 to TRBJ2-2; 13 positions agree with TRBD2. This CDR3 has 19 residues. Germline-derived CDR1 and CDR2 are MNHEY and SMNVEV (reference sequence). The J segment lost 0 bases and the V segment lost 5 bases, leaving 9 bases of the junction unmatched.

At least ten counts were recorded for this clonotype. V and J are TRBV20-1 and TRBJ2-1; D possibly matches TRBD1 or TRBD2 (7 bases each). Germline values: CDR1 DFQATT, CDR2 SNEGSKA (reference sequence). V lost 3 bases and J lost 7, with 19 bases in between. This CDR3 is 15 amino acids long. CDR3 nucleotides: TGCAGTGCTAGGGCTCACAGGGGAGGGGGAAATGAGCAGTTCTTC. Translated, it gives CSARAHRGGGNEQFF.

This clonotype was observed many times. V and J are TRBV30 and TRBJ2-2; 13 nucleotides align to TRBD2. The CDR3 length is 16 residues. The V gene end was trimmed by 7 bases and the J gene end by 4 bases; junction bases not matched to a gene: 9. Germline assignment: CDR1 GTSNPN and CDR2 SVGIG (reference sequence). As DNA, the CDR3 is TGTGCCTTCACCGGACTAGCGGGGGCCCCCACCGGGGAGCTGTTTTTT. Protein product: CAFTGLAGAPTGELFF.

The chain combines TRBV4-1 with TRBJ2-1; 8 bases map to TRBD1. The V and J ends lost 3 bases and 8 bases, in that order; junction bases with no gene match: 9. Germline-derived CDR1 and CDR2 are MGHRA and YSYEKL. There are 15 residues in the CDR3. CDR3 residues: CASSHNPAGGYEQFF. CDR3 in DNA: TGCGCCAGCAGCCACAACCCGGCAGGGGGCTATGAGCAGTTCTTC.

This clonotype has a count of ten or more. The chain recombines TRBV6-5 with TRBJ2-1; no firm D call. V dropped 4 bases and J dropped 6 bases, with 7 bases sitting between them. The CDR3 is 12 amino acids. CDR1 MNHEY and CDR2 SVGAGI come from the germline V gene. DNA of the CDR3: TGTGCCAGCAGTTCCCCCCCCAATGAGCAGTTCTTC. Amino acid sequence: CASSSPPNEQFF.

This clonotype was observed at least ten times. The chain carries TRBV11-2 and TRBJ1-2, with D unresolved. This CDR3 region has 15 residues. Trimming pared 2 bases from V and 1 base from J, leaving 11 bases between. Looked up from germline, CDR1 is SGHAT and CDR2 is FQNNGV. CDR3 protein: CASSLNARDNYGYTF. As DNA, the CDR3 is TGTGCCAGCAGCTTAAACGCCCGAGATAACTATGGCTACACCTTC.

This chain's CDR3 is CSTRTAGVNQETQYF. The CDR3, as DNA: TGCAGCACAAGGACGGCGGGGGTGAACCAAGAGACCCAGTACTTC. This rearrangement joins TRBV29-1 to TRBJ2-5; TRBD2 agrees at 7 bases. Germline lookup yields CDR1 SQVTM and CDR2 ANQGSEA. J lost 0 bases, V lost 8 bases, and 12 bases had no gene match. This CDR3 spans 15 amino acids.

DNA for the CDR3: TGTGCCAGCAGTTACTCGTCAGGATGGGTGACCCAGTACTTC. It is translated as CASSYSSGWVTQYF. This chain uses TRBV6-5 with TRBJ2-5; D uncertain. The V gene's germline CDR1 is MNHEY and CDR2 SVGAGI. The CDR3 loop spans 14 amino acids. The V end was cut by 0 bases, the J end by 7 bases, with 12 bases between.

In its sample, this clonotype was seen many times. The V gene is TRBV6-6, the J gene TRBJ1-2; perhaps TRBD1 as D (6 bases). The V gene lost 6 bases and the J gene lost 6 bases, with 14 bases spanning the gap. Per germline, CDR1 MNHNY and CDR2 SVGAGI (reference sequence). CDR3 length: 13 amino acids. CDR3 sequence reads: CASSGTGGDGYTF. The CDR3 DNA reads TGTGCCAGCAGCGGGACGGGGGGCGATGGCTACACCTTC.

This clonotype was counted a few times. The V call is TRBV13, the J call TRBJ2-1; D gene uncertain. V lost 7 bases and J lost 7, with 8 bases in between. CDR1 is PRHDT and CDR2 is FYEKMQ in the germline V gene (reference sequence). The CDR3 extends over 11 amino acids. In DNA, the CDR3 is TGTGCCAGCATGAACGGGAATGAGCAGTTCTTC. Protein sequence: CASMNGNEQFF.

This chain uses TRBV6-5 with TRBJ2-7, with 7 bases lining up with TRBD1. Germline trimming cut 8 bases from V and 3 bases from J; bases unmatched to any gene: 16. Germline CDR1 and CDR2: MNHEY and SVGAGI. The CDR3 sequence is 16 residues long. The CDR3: CASGLLTGTAIYEQYF. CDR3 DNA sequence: TGTGCCAGCGGCCTACTCACCGGGACAGCAATCTACGAGCAGTACTTC.

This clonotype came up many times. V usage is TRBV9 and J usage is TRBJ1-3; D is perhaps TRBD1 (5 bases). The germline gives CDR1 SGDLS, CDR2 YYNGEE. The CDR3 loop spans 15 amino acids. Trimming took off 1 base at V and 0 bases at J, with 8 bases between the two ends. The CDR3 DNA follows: TGTGCCAGCAGCGTACGGGGGAGCTCTGGAAACACCATATATTTT. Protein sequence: CASSVRGSSGNTIYF.